This T cell receptor (beta chain) was captured by sequencing in a study of cytomegalovirus exposure and HLA in healthy donors. Notes on this clone: Antigen unknown.

Overall study findings and caveats: Several of the most significant clusters appeared, in a later analysis, to be linked to common viral pathogens.

The primer mix had 60 Vbeta and 13 Jbeta primers. Clones were read by immunoSEQ multiplex PCR, and TCRdb kept only the in-frame ones, dropping some. The sample records tens of thousands of clones, roughly four fifths being singletons. The CDR3 runs 15 residues. The germline V gene encodes CDR1 LGHNA and CDR2 YSLEER. Deletions cut 0 bases from V and 5 bases from J, with 11 bases between. The TCR comes from a man younger than 30 in good health and CMV-seronegative. Material for sequencing was PBMCs. The chain has TRBV4-3 and TRBJ2-1; tentative D call: TRBD1 (6 bases). The CDR3 sequence: CASSQEWTANNEQFF. DNA of the CDR3: TGCGCCAGCAGCCAAGAGTGGACAGCCAACAATGAGCAGTTCTTC.